Sequencing of this TCR beta chain was carried out in a study of blood T cell repertoires in COVID-19. Study-wide context: Specimens from acute and convalescent COVID-19 originated in the United States, Italy and Spain. T cells, B-cell-depleted T cells, or PBMCs supplied cDNA or gDNA.

Participants' own reports of clinical history determined their cohort assignment. Source study methods: Reference gene primer amplification gave nucleated cell count estimates. Using immunoSEQ multiplex PCR, the repertoire was profiled, and TCRdb retains in-frame clones only, with some absent. V, J and clone size reflect that table, while D and trimming were determined from the DNA. The table lists about 140,000 clones, more than 70% of them singletons. V lost 1 base and J 0 bases, leaving 9 bases between the germline ends. Looked up from germline, CDR1 is LGHNA and CDR2 is YNFKEQ. The CDR3 spans 15 residues.

V and J are TRBV4-2 and TRBJ1-2; TRBD1 is a possible D gene (5 bases). This receptor was identified in a man aged 40-49 years with acute COVID-19. Specimen: PBMCs or T cells enriched from blood (not recorded which). The CDR3 bases are TGTGCCAGCAGCCAAGGACAGCGGGCTAACTATGGCTACACCTTC. It encodes CASSQGQRANYGYTF.